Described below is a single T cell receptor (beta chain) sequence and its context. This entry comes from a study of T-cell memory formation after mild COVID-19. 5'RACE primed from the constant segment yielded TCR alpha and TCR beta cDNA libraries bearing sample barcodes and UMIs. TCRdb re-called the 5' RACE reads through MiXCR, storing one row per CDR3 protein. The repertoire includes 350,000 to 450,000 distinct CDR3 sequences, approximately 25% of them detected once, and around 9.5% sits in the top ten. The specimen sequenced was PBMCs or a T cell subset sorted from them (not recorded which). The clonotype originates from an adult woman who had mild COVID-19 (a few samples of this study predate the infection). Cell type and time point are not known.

For the CDR3, the DNA is TGTGCCAGCAGCTTAGGAGGACAGGGTAGCACAGATACGCAGTATTTT. As protein: CASSLGGQGSTDTQYF. The J gene is TRBJ2-3, the V gene TRBV7-9; 8 bases match TRBD1. There are 16 residues in the CDR3. V dropped 1 base and J dropped 0; count of bases not matched to a gene: 3. Looked up from germline, CDR1 is SEHNR and CDR2 is FQNEAQ (reference sequence).